The clone carrying this T cell receptor (beta chain) was counted a few times. Its antigen is unknown. Time point denoted: pretreatment peripheral blood. The data belong to a study of PD-L1 blockade in urothelial cancer. The data were produced by immunoSEQ multiplex PCR, yet TCRdb's version contains in-frame clones alone and is incomplete. Of some 71,000 clones in the sample, approximately 80% were seen once. General study points: Below-median pretreatment blood TCR clonality predicted better survival.

The CDR3 spans 14 residues. V lost 1 base to trimming and J lost 6 bases; unmatched junction nucleotides: 6. Germline lookup yields CDR1 MNHNS and CDR2 SASEGT. Sequenced here: PBMCs, sampled around atezolizumab (anti-PD-L1) treatment. The gene calls are TRBV6-1 and TRBJ2-7; 7 bases map to TRBD1. The sequence was collected from a man aged 40-49 years with urothelial cancer. The CDR3 DNA reads TGTGCCAGCAGTGAAGGACAGGGCCTTTTCGAGCAGTACTTC. This encodes CASSEGQGLFEQYF.